Listed below are T cell receptor beta chains from one sample, sequenced in a study of cytomegalovirus exposure and HLA in healthy donors. Repertoires were generated with immunoSEQ multiplex PCR, while TCRdb's copy carries only in-frame clones and drops some. The data show 180,000 or so clones, about four fifths seen once. The sample consisted of PBMCs. These TCRs come from a female donor in good health and CMV-seronegative. Each CDR3 is given with its conserved first and last residue. A D gene is named only where the DNA matches it firmly. The size entry is marked missing in some rows and otherwise reads once, few, many or a size class.

TRBJ2-7	TRBV5-8	TRBD2	NA	TGTGCCAGCAGCGTGGGACTAGCGGTCTTCGAGCAGTACTTC	CASSVGLAVFEQYF
TRBJ1-5	TRBV27	TRBD1	few	TGTGCCAGCAGTCCCCGGACAGGGGGCGATCAGCCCCAGCATTTT	CASSPRTGGDQPQHF
TRBJ2-3	TRBV5-6	TRBD2	NA	TGTGCCAGCAGTCCTAGCGGGGGTAGCACAGATACGCAGTATTTT	CASSPSGGSTDTQYF
TRBJ2-1	TRBV13	NA	few	TGTGCCAGCAGCCTCTCCGGGATTGGGTACAATGAGCAGTTCTTC	CASSLSGIGYNEQFF
TRBJ1-4	TRBV9	TRBD1	NA	TGTGCCAGCAGCGAGCGGACAGGGGGCGCGAGTGAAAAACTGTTTTTT	CASSERTGGASEKLFF
TRBJ1-1	TRBV4-3	NA	NA	TGCGCCAGCAGCCAAGATCGCGGCAGGGTTTCTAAAGCTTTCTTT	CASSQDRGRVSKAFF
TRBJ1-5	TRBV19	NA	NA	TGTGCCAGTAGTATTCTGAGTCAGCCCCAGCATTTT	CASSILSQPQHF
TRBJ1-1	TRBV7-2	NA	NA	TGTGCCAGCAGCTTAGAAGAGATGAACACTGAAGCTTTCTTT	CASSLEEMNTEAFF
TRBJ2-5	TRBV5-6	TRBD2	NA	TGTGCCAGCAGCTTGTTAGGCGCGGGAGGGCCCCGTCGAGAGACCCAGTACTTC	CASSLLGAGGPRRETQYF
TRBJ2-7	TRBV19	NA	once	TGTGCCAGTAGTATCAATCAAGGGTTAAGGGGCTACGAGCAGTACTTC	CASSINQGLRGYEQYF
TRBJ1-5	TRBV6-6	NA	NA	TGTGCCAGCAGCCCTAGCAGTAGCAATCAGCCCCAGCATTTT	CASSPSSSNQPQHF
TRBJ2-5	TRBV5-4	TRBD1	NA	TGTGCCAGCAGCCAGAGGACAGGCCAAGAGACCCAGTACTTC	CASSQRTGQETQYF
TRBJ1-2	TRBV7-9	TRBD1	NA	TGTTCCAGCAGCTCCGGGACAGCCTATGGCTACACCTTC	CSSSSGTAYGYTF
TRBJ2-3	TRBV5-1	NA	NA	TGCGCCAGCAGCTTGGCCCGCATCGGAGATACGCAGTATTTT	CASSLARIGDTQYF
TRBJ2-7	TRBV19	NA	NA	TGTGCCAGTAGTATGTCGGGACAAACCTACGAGCAGTACTTC	CASSMSGQTYEQYF
TRBJ1-1	TRBV9	TRBD1	NA	TGTGCCAGCAGCGGGGGGGACAGCTTTGAAGCTTTCTTT	CASSGGDSFEAFF
TRBJ2-2	TRBV28	TRBD2	NA	TGTGCCAGCAGCAGGGGCGGGAGGCACACCGGGGAGCTGTTTTTT	CASSRGGRHTGELFF
TRBJ2-1	TRBV14	TRBD1	once	TGTGCCAGCAGCCGGGACAGGGGGCGCGAGCAGTTCTTC	CASSRDRGREQFF
TRBJ1-1	TRBV6-6	TRBD1	NA	TGTGCCAGCAGAACAGGGGCGAACACTGAAGCTTTCTTT	CASRTGANTEAFF
TRBJ2-5	TRBV2	NA	few	TGTGCCGGTAATCGGGGTCAAGAGACCCAGTACTTC	CAGNRGQETQYF
TRBJ2-7	TRBV28	NA	few	TGTGCCAGCAGGTCCGGAGACAGGAGGTCAAGTAACGAGCAGTACTTC	CASRSGDRRSSNEQYF
TRBJ2-1	TRBV7-8	TRBD2	NA	TGTGCCAGCAGACCCGGGAGGGCCAAAAACAATGAGCAGTTCTTC	CASRPGRAKNNEQFF
TRBJ1-5	TRBV18	NA	NA	TGTGCCAGCTCGTCACAGGGTAATCAGCCCCAGCATTTT	CASSSQGNQPQHF
TRBJ1-2	TRBV2	TRBD1	NA	TGTGCCAGCATCCCCCAGGGGGGTGGCAACTATGGCTACACCTTC	CASIPQGGGNYGYTF
TRBJ2-3	TRBV7-3	TRBD2	few	TGTGCCAGCAGCTCCGGGACTAGCGGTGCAAATACGCAGTATTTT	CASSSGTSGANTQYF
TRBJ2-7	TRBV18	TRBD1	once	TGTGCCAGCTCGCTCAGGGGGCTCAAGCTGTACTTC	CASSLRGLKLYF
TRBJ1-1	TRBV18	NA	NA	TGTGCCAGCTCACCCCTCGGCCCGGGGGGAACCGCGAATTTGAACACTGAAGCTTTCTTT	CASSPLGPGGTANLNTEAFF
TRBJ2-3	TRBV6-1	TRBD2	few	TGTGCCAGCACCTATAGCGGGGGGGGTGATACGCAGTATTTT	CASTYSGGGDTQYF
TRBJ2-7	TRBV27	NA	NA	TGTGCCAGCAGTATACAGGGTTCAGCCTACGAGCAGTACTTC	CASSIQGSAYEQYF
TRBJ2-7	TRBV27	TRBD2	NA	TGTGCCAGCAGTCCCGGGACTAGCGGGAGTTTTAACGAGCAGTACTTC	CASSPGTSGSFNEQYF
TRBJ2-5	TRBV14	NA	NA	TGTGCCAGCAGCCACCCGGGACAACCTAAGACCCAGTACTTC	CASSHPGQPKTQYF
TRBJ2-3	TRBV18	TRBD2	NA	TGTGCCAGCGCGGGACTAGCTGGCACAGATACGCAGTATTTT	CASAGLAGTDTQYF
TRBJ2-5	TRBV5-1	NA	NA	TGCGCCAGCAGCTTGGGGGTAGGGGTCGACGAGACCCAGTACTTC	CASSLGVGVDETQYF
TRBJ1-4	TRBV27	TRBD1	NA	TGTGCCAGCAGTGGACAGGGGCTGATTAATGAAAAACTGTTTTTT	CASSGQGLINEKLFF
TRBJ2-3	TRBV7-9	NA	NA	TGTGCCAGCAGCTTAGGGTCGGTTGATGATACGCAGTATTTT	CASSLGSVDDTQYF
TRBJ2-2	TRBV2	TRBD1	once	TGTGCCAGCTGGGGACAGGGGCGTAACACCGGGGAGCTGTTTTTT	CASWGQGRNTGELFF
TRBJ2-1	TRBV27	NA	NA	TGTGCCAGCAGTTTTCCCTACGCAAATGAGCAGTTCTTC	CASSFPYANEQFF
TRBJ2-7	TRBV28	TRBD2	NA	TGTGCCAGCAGTTTAGGCCTAGCGGGGGCCTACGAGCAGTACTTC	CASSLGLAGAYEQYF
TRBJ1-1	TRBV5-1	NA	NA	TGCGCCAGCAGCTTACAACAGGGCCTCAACACTGAAGCTTTCTTT	CASSLQQGLNTEAFF
TRBJ2-7	TRBV21-1	NA	NA	TGTGCCAGCAGCAAGGCTGGTCTAGCGGGAGGGCCGGGGTACGAGCAGTACTTC	CASSKAGLAGGPGYEQYF
TRBJ2-1	TRBV10-2	NA	NA	TGCGCCAGCAGTGAGTCAGGCGGGATAGGGTACAATGAGCAGTTCTTC	CASSESGGIGYNEQFF
TRBJ2-7	TRBV27	TRBD2	NA	TGTGCCAGCAGTTTAACGGGACTAGCGAACTACGAGCAGTACTTC	CASSLTGLANYEQYF
TRBJ2-7	TRBV5-1	NA	NA	TGCGCCAGCAGCTTACTCAGGAAATCCTCCTACGAGCAGTACTTC	CASSLLRKSSYEQYF
TRBJ2-7	TRBV11-2	TRBD1	NA	TGTGCCAGCAGCTCATACAGGGGCCACGAGCAGTACTTC	CASSSYRGHEQYF
TRBJ2-1	TRBV7-3	TRBD2	NA	TGTGCCAGCAGCTTAAGACTAGCGGGCAATGAGCAGTTCTTC	CASSLRLAGNEQFF
TRBJ1-1	TRBV11-3	TRBD1	NA	TGTGCCAGCAGCTTGCAGGGGGAGCTTAACACTGAAGCTTTCTTT	CASSLQGELNTEAFF